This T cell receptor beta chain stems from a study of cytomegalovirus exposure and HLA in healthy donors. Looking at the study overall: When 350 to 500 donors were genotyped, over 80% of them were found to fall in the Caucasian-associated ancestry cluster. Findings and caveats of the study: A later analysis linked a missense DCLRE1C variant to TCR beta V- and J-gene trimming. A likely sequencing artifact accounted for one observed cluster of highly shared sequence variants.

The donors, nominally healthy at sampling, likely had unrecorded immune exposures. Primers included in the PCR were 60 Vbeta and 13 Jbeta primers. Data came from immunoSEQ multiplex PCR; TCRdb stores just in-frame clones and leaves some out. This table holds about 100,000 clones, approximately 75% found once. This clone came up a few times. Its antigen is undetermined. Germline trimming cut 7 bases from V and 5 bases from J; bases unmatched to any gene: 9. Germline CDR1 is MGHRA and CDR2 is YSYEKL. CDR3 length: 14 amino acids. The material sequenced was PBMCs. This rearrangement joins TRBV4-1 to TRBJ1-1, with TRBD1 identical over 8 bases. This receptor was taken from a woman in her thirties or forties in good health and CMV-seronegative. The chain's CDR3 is CASKFDRGGTEAFF. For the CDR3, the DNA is TGCGCCAGCAAATTCGACAGGGGTGGTACTGAAGCTTTCTTT.